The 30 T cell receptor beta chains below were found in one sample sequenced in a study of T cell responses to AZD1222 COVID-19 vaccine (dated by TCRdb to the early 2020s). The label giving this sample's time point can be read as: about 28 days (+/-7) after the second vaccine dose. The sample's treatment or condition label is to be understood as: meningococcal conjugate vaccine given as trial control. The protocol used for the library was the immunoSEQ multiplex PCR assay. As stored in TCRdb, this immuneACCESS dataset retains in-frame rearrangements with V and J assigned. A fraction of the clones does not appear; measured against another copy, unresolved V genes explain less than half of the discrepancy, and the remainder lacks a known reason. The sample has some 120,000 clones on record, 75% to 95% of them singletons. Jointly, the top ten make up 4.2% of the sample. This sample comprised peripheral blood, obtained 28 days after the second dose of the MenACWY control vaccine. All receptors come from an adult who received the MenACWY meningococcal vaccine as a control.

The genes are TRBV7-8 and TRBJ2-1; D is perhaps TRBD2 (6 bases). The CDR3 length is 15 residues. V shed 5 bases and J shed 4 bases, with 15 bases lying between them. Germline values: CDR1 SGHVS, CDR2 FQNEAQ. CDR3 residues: CASSPRDFYYNEQFF. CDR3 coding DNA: TGTGCCAGCAGCCCCCGGGACTTCTATTACAATGAGCAGTTCTTC.

Here the CDR3 DNA reads TGTGCCAGCAGCTTTCTGGCGGGAGGAGACGAGCAGTACTTC. Its protein product is CASSFLAGGDEQYF. The chain uses TRBV7-2 and TRBJ2-7; TRBD2 matches at 8 bases. CDR1 and CDR2 from the germline V gene are SGHTA and FQGNSA. V trimming: 3 bases; J trimming: 5 bases; junction bases outside the gene matches: 6. The CDR3 extends over 14 amino acids. The entire variable domain, with the rest obtained from reference TRBV7-2 and TRBJ2-7, is as follows: GAGVSQSPSNKVTEKGKDVELRCDPISGHTALYWYRQSLGQGLEFLIYFQGNSAPDKSGLPSDRFSAERTGGSVSTLTIQRTQQEDSAVYLCASSFLAGGDEQYFGPGTRLTVT.

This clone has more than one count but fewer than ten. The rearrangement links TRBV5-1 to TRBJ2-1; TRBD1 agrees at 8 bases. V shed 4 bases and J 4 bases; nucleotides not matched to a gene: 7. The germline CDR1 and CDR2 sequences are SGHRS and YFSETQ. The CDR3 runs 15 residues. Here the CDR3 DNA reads TGCGCCAGCAGCATAGGACAGGGTACTTACAATGAGCAGTTCTTC. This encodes CASSIGQGTYNEQFF. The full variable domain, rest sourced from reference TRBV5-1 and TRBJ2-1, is KAGVTQTPRYLIKTRGQQVTLSCSPISGHRSVSWYQQTPGQGLQFLFEYFSETQRNKGNFPGRFSGRQFSNSRSEMNVSTLELGDSALYLCASSIGQGTYNEQFFGPGTRLTVL.

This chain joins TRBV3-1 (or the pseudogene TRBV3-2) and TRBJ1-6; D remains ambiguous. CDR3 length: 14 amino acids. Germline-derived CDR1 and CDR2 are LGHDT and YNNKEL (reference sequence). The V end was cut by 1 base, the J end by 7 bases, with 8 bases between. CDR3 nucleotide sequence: TGTGCCAGCAGCCAAGTGCTCGGAAATTCACCCCTCCACTTT. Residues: CASSQVLGNSPLHF.

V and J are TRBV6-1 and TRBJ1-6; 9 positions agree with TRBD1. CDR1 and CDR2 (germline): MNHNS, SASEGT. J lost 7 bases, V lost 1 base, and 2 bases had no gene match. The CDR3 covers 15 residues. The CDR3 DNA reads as TGTGCCAGCAGTGAAGGACAGGGGGGAAATTCACCCCTCCACTTT. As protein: CASSEGQGGNSPLHF.

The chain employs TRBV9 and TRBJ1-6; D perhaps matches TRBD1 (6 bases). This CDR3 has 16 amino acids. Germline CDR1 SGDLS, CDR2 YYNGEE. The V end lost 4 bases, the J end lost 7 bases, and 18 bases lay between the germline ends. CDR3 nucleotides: TGTGCCAGCAGCAACACAGGGTGGAGTGGGAATTCACCCCTCCACTTT. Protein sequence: CASSNTGWSGNSPLHF.

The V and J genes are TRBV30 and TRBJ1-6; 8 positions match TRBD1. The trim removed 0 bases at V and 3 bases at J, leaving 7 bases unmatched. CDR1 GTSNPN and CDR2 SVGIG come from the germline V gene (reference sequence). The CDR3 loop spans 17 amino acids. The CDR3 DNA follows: TGTGCCTGGAGTGTAATCCCAGGGGGCAACTATAATTCACCCCTCCACTTT. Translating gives CAWSVIPGGNYNSPLHF.

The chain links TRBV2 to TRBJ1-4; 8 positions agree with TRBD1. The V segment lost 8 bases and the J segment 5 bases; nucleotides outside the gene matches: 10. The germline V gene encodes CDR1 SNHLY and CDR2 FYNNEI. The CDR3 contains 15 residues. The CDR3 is CASQRTGGGNEKLFF. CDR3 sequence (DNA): TGTGCCAGCCAAAGAACAGGGGGAGGAAATGAAAAACTGTTTTTT.

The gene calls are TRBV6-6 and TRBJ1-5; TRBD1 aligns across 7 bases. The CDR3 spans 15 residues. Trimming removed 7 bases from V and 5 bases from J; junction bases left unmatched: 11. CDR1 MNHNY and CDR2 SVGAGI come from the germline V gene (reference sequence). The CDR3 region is CASTTGQTLDQPQHF. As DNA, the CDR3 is TGTGCCAGCACAACGGGACAGACGTTAGATCAGCCCCAGCATTTT.

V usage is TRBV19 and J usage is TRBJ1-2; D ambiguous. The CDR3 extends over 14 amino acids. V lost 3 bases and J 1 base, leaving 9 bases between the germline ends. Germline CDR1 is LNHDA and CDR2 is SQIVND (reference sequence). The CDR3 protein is CASSILRSNYGYTF. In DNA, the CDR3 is TGTGCCAGTAGTATTCTCCGCAGTAACTATGGCTACACCTTC.

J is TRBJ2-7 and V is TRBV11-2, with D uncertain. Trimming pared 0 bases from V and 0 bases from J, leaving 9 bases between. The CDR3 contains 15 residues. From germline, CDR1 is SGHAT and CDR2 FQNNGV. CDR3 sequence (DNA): TGTGCCAGCAGCTTAGATCTCGCCGGCTCCTACGAGCAGTACTTC. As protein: CASSLDLAGSYEQYF.

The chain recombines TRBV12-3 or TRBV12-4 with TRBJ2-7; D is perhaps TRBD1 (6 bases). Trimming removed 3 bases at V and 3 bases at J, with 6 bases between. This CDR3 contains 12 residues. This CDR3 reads CASSLDSYEQYV. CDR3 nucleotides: TGTGCCAGCAGTTTGGACAGCTACGAGCAGTACGTC.

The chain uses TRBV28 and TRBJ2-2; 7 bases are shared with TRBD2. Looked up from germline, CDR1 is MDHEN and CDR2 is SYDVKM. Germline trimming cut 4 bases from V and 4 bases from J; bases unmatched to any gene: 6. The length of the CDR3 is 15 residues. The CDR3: CASSSRDYSTGELFF. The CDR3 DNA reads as TGTGCCAGCAGTTCCCGGGACTACAGCACCGGGGAGCTGTTTTTT.

CDR3 residues: CASSLKAFSNSPLHF. DNA of the CDR3: TGTGCCAGCAGTTTAAAGGCCTTTAGTAATTCACCCCTCCACTTT. The rearrangement uses TRBV27 and TRBJ1-6; D not resolved. Trimming left V 2 bases short and J 6 bases short, with 11 bases between. The CDR3 spans 15 residues. The V gene's germline CDR1 is MNHEY and CDR2 SMNVEV (reference sequence).

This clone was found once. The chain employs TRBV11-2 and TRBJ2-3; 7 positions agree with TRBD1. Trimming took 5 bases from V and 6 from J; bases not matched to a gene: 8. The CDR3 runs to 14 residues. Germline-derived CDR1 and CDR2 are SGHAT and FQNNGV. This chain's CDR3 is CASSREGGRDTQYF. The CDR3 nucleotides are TGTGCCAGCAGCAGAGAAGGGGGCAGGGATACGCAGTATTTT. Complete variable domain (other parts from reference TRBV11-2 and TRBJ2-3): EAGVAQSPRYKIIEKRQSVAFWCNPISGHATLYWYQQILGQGPKLLIQFQNNGVVDDSQLPKDRFSAERLKGVDSTLKIQPAKLEDSAVYLCASSREGGRDTQYFGPGTRLTVL.

The CDR3 spells CASSLALAGGFNGYTF. In DNA form, the CDR3 reads TGTGCCAGCAGCTTAGCGCTGGCAGGGGGATTTAATGGCTACACCTTC. The V call is TRBV7-9, the J call TRBJ1-2, with 7 positions matching TRBD1. This CDR3 has 16 residues. CDR1 SEHNR and CDR2 FQNEAQ come from the germline V gene (reference sequence). The V segment lost 0 bases and the J segment 6 bases; nucleotides outside the gene matches: 10.

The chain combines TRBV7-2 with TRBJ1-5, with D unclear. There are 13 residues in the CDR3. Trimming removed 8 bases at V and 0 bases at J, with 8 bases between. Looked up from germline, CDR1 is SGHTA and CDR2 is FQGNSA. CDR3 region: CASSDYSNQPQHF. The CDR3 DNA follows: TGTGCCAGCTCGGATTATAGCAATCAGCCCCAGCATTTT. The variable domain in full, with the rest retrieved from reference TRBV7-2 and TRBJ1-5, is GAGVSQSPSNKVTEKGKDVELRCDPISGHTALYWYRQSLGQGLEFLIYFQGNSAPDKSGLPSDRFSAERTGGSVSTLTIQRTQQEDSAVYLCASSDYSNQPQHFGDGTRLSIL.

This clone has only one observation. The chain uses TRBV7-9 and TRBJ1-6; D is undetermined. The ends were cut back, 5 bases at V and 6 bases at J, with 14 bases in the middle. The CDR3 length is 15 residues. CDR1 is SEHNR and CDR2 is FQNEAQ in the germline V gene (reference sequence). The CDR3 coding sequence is TGTGCCAGCAGCGGTCGGGCGGCCCGTAATTCACCCCTCCACTTT. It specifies CASSGRAARNSPLHF.

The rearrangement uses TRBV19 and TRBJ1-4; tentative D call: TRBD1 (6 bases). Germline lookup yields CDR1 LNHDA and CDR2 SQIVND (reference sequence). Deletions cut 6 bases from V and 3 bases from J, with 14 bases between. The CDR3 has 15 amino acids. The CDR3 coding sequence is TGTGCCAGTAGGAACACAGGGAGGTCTAATGAAAAACTGTTTTTT. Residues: CASRNTGRSNEKLFF. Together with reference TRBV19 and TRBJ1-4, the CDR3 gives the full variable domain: DGGITQSPKYLFRKEGQNVTLSCEQNLNHDAMYWYRQDPGQGLRLIYYSQIVNDFQKGDIAEGYSVSREKKESFPLTVTSAQKNPTAFYLCASRNTGRSNEKLFFGSGTQLSVL.

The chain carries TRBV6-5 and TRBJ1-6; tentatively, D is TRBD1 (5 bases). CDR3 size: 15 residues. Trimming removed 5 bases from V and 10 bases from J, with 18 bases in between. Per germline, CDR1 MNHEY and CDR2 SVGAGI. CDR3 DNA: TGTGCCAGCAGTCCTGACGGGGGGGTAGGATCACCCCTCCACTTT. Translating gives CASSPDGGVGSPLHF.

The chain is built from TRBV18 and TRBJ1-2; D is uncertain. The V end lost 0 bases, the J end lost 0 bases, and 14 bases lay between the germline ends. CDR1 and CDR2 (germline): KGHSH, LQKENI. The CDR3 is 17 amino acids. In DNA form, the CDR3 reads TGTGCCAGCTCACCACCGTGGGGTGACAACACTAACTATGGCTACACCTTC. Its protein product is CASSPPWGDNTNYGYTF. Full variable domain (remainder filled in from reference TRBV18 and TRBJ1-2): NAGVMQNPRHLVRRRGQEARLRCSPMKGHSHVYWYRQLPEEGLKFMVYLQKENIIDESGMPKERFSAEFPKEGPSILRIQQVVRGDSAAYFCASSPPWGDNTNYGYTFGSGTRLTVV.

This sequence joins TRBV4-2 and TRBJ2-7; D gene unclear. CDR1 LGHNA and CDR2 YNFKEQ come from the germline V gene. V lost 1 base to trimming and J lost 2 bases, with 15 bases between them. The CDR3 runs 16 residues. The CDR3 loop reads CASSQVQTADTYEQYF. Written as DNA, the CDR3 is TGTGCCAGCAGCCAAGTGCAGACGGCGGATACCTACGAGCAGTACTTC.

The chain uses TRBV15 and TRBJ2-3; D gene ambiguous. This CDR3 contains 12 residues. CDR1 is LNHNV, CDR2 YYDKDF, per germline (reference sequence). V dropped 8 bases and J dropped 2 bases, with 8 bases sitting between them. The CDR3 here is CATSPATDTQYF. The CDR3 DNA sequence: TGTGCCACCTCTCCAGCCACAGATACGCAGTATTTT. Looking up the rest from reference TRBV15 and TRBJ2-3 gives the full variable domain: DAMVIQNPRYQVTQFGKPVTLSCSQTLNHNVMYWYQQKSSQAPKLLFHYYDKDFNNEADTPDNFQSRRPNTSFCFLDIRSPGLGDTAMYLCATSPATDTQYFGPGTRLTVL.

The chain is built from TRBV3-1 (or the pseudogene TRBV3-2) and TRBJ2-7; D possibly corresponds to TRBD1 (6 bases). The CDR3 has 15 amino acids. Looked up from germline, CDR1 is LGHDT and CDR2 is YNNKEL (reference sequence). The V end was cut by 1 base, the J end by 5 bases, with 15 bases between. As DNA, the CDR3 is TGTGCCAGCAGCCAAGGTTGGGGGCTAGGCGACGAGCAGTACTTC. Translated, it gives CASSQGWGLGDEQYF.

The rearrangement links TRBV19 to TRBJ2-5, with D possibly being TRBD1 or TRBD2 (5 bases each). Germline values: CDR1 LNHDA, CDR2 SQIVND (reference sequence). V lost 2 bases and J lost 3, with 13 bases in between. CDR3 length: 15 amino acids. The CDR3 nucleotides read TGTGCCAGTAGTATATCACCAGGGAGAAAAGAGACCCAGTACTTC. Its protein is CASSISPGRKETQYF.

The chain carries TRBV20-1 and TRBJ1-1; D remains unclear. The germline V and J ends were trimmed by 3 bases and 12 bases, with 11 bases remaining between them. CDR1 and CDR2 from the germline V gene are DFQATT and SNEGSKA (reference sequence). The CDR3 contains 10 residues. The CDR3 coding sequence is TGCAGTGCTAGGGCCGAGACATCTTTCTTT. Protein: CSARAETSFF.

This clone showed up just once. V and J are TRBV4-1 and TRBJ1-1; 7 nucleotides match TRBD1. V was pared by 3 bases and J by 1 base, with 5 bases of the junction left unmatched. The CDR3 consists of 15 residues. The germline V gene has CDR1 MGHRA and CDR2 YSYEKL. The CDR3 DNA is TGCGCCAGCAGCCACCTAGGGGGCGCGAACACTGAAGCTTTCTTT. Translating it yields CASSHLGGANTEAFF.

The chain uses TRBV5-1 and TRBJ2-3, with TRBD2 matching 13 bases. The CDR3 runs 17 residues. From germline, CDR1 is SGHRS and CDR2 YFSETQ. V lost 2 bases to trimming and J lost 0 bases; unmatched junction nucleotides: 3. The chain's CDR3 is CASSFGLAGVSTDTQYF. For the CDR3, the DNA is TGCGCCAGCAGCTTCGGACTAGCGGGAGTAAGCACAGATACGCAGTATTTT.

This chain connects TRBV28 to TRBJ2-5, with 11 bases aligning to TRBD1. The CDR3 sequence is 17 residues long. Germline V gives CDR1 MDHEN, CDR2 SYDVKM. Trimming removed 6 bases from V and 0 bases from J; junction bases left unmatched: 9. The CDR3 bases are TGTGCCAGCAGGGAACGGGACAGGGGGTTGTACCAAGAGACCCAGTACTTC. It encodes CASRERDRGLYQETQYF.

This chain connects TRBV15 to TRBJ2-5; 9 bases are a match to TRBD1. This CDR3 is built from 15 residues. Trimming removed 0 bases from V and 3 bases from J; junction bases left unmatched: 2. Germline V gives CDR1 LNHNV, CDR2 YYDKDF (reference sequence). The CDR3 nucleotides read TGTGCCACCAGCAGAGACCGGGACAGGGAAGAGACCCAGTACTTC. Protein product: CATSRDRDREETQYF. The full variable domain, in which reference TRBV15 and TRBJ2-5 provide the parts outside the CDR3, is DAMVIQNPRYQVTQFGKPVTLSCSQTLNHNVMYWYQQKSSQAPKLLFHYYDKDFNNEADTPDNFQSRRPNTSFCFLDIRSPGLGDTAMYLCATSRDRDREETQYFGPGTRLLVL.